This is a list of T cell receptor beta chains from one sample in a study of technical replicates of blood from a handful of donors. Here immunoSEQ multiplex PCR was the method, and the copy in TCRdb shows in-frame clones only, minus some. The table lists more than 45,000 clones, roughly 91% of them singletons, with less than 5% in the top ten. Sequencing was carried out using PBMCs. The source is a human donor in good health. Some clones in this sample may be carry-over from other donors' samples. The CDR3 runs from the conserved cysteine through the conserved F or W. Each record gives: D gene, clone size, J gene, V gene, CDR3 DNA, CDR3 protein. D genes are given only for firm matches. Some rows have no size entry. The others give once, few or many, or a class for an expanded clone.

>TRBD1|-|TRBJ1-1|TRBV5-1
TGCGCCAGCAGCACCCCTCGGACAGGGGGCGGGGGCACTGAAGCTTTCTTT
CASSTPRTGGGGTEAFF
>TRBD1|-|TRBJ2-7|TRBV11-2
TGTGCCAGCAGCCGTGGGACAGGGGGGCGCGAGCAGTACTTC
CASSRGTGGREQYF
>TRBD2|-|TRBJ2-3|TRBV7-9
TGTGCCAGCATAAACGTACTAGCGGGGGGGCCAAGGGTCATGCAGTATTTT
CASINVLAGGPRVMQYF
>TRBD1|once|TRBJ2-7|TRBV12-5
TGTGCTAGTGGTACATGGACAGGGGGTGAGCAGTACTTC
CASGTWTGGEQYF
>TRBD1|-|TRBJ2-3|TRBV18
TGTGCCAGCTCACCGATGGGGGACAGGGGGCCCACAGATACGCAGTATTTT
CASSPMGDRGPTDTQYF
>-|-|TRBJ2-1|TRBV7-2
TGTGCCAGCAGCCCGACTAGATACAATGAGCAGTTCTTC
CASSPTRYNEQFF
>-|-|TRBJ2-3|TRBV7-9
TGTGCCAGCAGTCTAGCCCCCACAGATACGCAGTATTTT
CASSLAPTDTQYF
>-|few|TRBJ2-1|TRBV19
TGTGCCAGTTCCGGATTAGCTAGGAATGAGCAGTTCTTC
CASSGLARNEQFF
>TRBD2|-|TRBJ2-3|TRBV30
TGTGCCTGGAGTCGAGGGACTAGCGGGGGATTCACAGATACGCAGTATTTT
CAWSRGTSGGFTDTQYF
>-|-|TRBJ2-5|TRBV5-1
TGCGCCAGCAGCTTGGCCGGGGAGACCCAGTACTTC
CASSLAGETQYF
>TRBD2|-|TRBJ2-3|TRBV5-1
TGCGCCAGTTGTCGGGCTAGCGGGACAGATACGCAGTATTTT
CASCRASGTDTQYF
>-|-|TRBJ1-4|TRBV7-9
TGTGCCAGCAGCCTCGCCGGGAAAGAGAGTCGAAAACTGTTTTTT
CASSLAGKESRKLFF
>-|-|TRBJ1-2|TRBV4-3
TGCGCCAGCAGCTCACCTTCGACGGGGTACTATGGCTACACCTTC
CASSSPSTGYYGYTF
>-|-|TRBJ2-3|TRBV11-1
TGTGCCAGCACCTTGGGACTGACCTCCACAGATACGCAGTATTTT
CASTLGLTSTDTQYF
>TRBD2|-|TRBJ2-3|TRBV6-1
TGTGCCAGCAGTGAACACGGTGGGACTAGCGGGGAGTATTTT
CASSEHGGTSGEYF
>-|once|TRBJ2-3|TRBV2
TGTGCCAGCAGTGAATGGGGGCGCAGCACAGATACGCAGTATTTT
CASSEWGRSTDTQYF
>-|-|TRBJ1-1|TRBV4-1
TGCGCCAGCAGCCAAGATGTCCAGGGGAGATCCGCTGAAGCTTTCTTT
CASSQDVQGRSAEAFF
>TRBD2|-|TRBJ2-3|TRBV6-4
TGTGCCAGCAGCCAAACCTTAGCGGGGGAGCCAGATACGCAGTATTTT
CASSQTLAGEPDTQYF
>-|-|TRBJ1-4|TRBV11-2
TGTGCCAGCAGCTTTACCGGGACATCGATAGAAAAACTGTTTTTT
CASSFTGTSIEKLFF
>TRBD1|-|TRBJ1-1|TRBV5-1
TGCGCCAGCAGCTTGGGACAGGGGCCAGGGGCTGAAGCTTTCTTT
CASSLGQGPGAEAFF
>-|-|TRBJ1-2|TRBV7-9
TGTGCCAGCAGCTTTCAGCTTTCAGTAAAGGGGTCAATGAGCTACACCTTC
CASSFQLSVKGSMSYTF
>-|-|TRBJ1-4|TRBV28
TGTGCCACCAAAGACAGTAGGAGAGAAAAACTGTTTTTT
CATKDSRREKLFF
>TRBD1|once|TRBJ1-6|TRBV6-1
TGTGCCAGCAGTGAATTGGGACAGTCAAATTCACCCCTCCACTTT
CASSELGQSNSPLHF
>-|few|TRBJ2-7|TRBV11-1
TGTGCCAGCAGCTTAGTTGCGATCTCCTACGAGCAGTACTTC
CASSLVAISYEQYF
>TRBD1|-|TRBJ2-5|TRBV30
TGTGCCTGGAGTGTGGCTAAGGGGGCGCGGGAGACCCAGTACTTC
CAWSVAKGARETQYF
>-|-|TRBJ2-2|TRBV7-9
TGTGCCAGCAGCTTAGCGGAAGTGAGGGGGGAGCTGTTTTTT
CASSLAEVRGELFF
>-|-|TRBJ1-1|TRBV6-1
TGTGCCAGCAGTGGGTGGGGCAGGGGCCCCACTGAAGCTTTCTTT
CASSGWGRGPTEAFF
>TRBD2|-|TRBJ2-5|TRBV2
TGTGCCAGCAGTGTTAGCGGGAGAGACCAAGAGACCCAGTACTTC
CASSVSGRDQETQYF
>TRBD2|-|TRBJ2-3|TRBV2
TGTGCCAGCAGCCAATACGGGACTAGCGGGGGGCAAAGCACAGATACGCAGTATTTT
CASSQYGTSGGQSTDTQYF
>TRBD1|-|TRBJ1-5|TRBV6-1
TGTGCCAGCAGAGCCGGGACAGGCAATCAGCCCCAGCATTTT
CASRAGTGNQPQHF
>TRBD1|-|TRBJ2-6|TRBV10-2
TGCGCCAGCAGTGAGTATGCAGGGGGCGCAGGTGGGGCCAACGTCCTGACTTTC
CASSEYAGGAGGANVLTF
>-|-|TRBJ2-6|TRBV4-3
TGCGCCAGCAGCAAGACTGGGGAGCGCGGGTCGAGGGTCTCTGGGGCCAACGTCCTGACTTTC
CASSKTGERGSRVSGANVLTF
>TRBD2|once|TRBJ2-5|TRBV7-2
TGTGCCAGCAGCTTATCTCTCGGGGGGGCTTCGGGATCAGAGACCCAGTACTTC
CASSLSLGGASGSETQYF
>-|-|TRBJ2-1|TRBV5-6
TGTGCCAGCAGCGCTTACAGGGTCTCTGAGCAGTTCTTC
CASSAYRVSEQFF
>TRBD2|-|TRBJ2-7|TRBV5-1
TGCGCCAGCAGCTTGTCCGGGGGGGCCTACGAGCAGTACTTC
CASSLSGGAYEQYF
>-|-|TRBJ2-3|TRBV27
TGTGCCAGCAGTTTAGGGCAGAACACAGATACGCAGTATTTT
CASSLGQNTDTQYF
>-|-|TRBJ2-3|TRBV27
TGTGCCAGCAGTTCCCCGACGGCGGGCACAGATACGCAGTATTTT
CASSSPTAGTDTQYF
>TRBD2|-|TRBJ2-5|TRBV5-4
TGTGCCAGCAGCTTGGCCGGGACTAGTAGGGCCCAGTACTTC
CASSLAGTSRAQYF
>TRBD1|-|TRBJ1-6|TRBV11-2
TGTGCCAGCAGCTTATTACAGGGGGCAAATTCACCCCTCCACTTT
CASSLLQGANSPLHF
>TRBD1|-|TRBJ2-7|TRBV18
TGTGCCAGCTCACACCGGACAGGGCGGGACGAGCAGTACTTC
CASSHRTGRDEQYF
>TRBD2|-|TRBJ2-1|TRBV7-2
TGTGCCAGCAGCTTAGGAGGACTAGCGGGGTACAATGAGCAGTTCTTC
CASSLGGLAGYNEQFF
>-|-|TRBJ2-3|TRBV18
TGTGCCAGCTCCCCTGAGATGAATACGCAGTATTTT
CASSPEMNTQYF
>-|-|TRBJ1-2|TRBV11-2
TGTGCCAGCAGCTTAGATCATACACAGCTTTATGGCTACACCTTC
CASSLDHTQLYGYTF
>-|-|TRBJ1-1|TRBV6-1
TGTGCCAGCAGTGAGTCGGTGAACACTGAAGCTTTCTTT
CASSESVNTEAFF
>TRBD1|-|TRBJ1-3|TRBV5-1
TGCGCCAGCAGCGACGGGACAGGGAGGGGGAACACCATATATTTT
CASSDGTGRGNTIYF
>TRBD2|-|TRBJ2-7|TRBV5-4
TGTGCCAGCAGCTCGCTAGCGGGTGGGAGGTACGAGCAGTACTTC
CASSSLAGGRYEQYF
>TRBD1|-|TRBJ1-5|TRBV4-3
TGCGCCAGCAGCCAAGACCTGGACAGGGTTCAGCCCCAGCATTTT
CASSQDLDRVQPQHF
>TRBD2|once|TRBJ2-1|TRBV6-4
TGTGCCAGCAGTGACATGGGGGGGGCCTACAATGAGCAGTTCTTC
CASSDMGGAYNEQFF
>TRBD1|-|TRBJ1-2|TRBV6-6
TGTGCCAGCAGTTACGCAAGAGGGGGCGCAGACTATGGCTACACCTTC
CASSYARGGADYGYTF
>-|-|TRBJ2-1|TRBV7-2
TGTGCCAGCAGCGTGCCGAGGCGGAATGAGCAGTTCTTC
CASSVPRRNEQFF
>TRBD1|-|TRBJ2-2|TRBV6-6
TGTGCCAGCACCAATCAACAGGGGCCGAACACCGGGGAGCTGTTTTTT
CASTNQQGPNTGELFF
>-|-|TRBJ1-1|TRBV13
TGTGCCAGCAGCTCAGGGTCACGCGGTGAAGCTTTCTTT
CASSSGSRGEAFF
>-|once|TRBJ1-3|TRBV5-1
TGCGCCAGCAGCTTGGGGAGGGCCGGAAACACCATATATTTT
CASSLGRAGNTIYF